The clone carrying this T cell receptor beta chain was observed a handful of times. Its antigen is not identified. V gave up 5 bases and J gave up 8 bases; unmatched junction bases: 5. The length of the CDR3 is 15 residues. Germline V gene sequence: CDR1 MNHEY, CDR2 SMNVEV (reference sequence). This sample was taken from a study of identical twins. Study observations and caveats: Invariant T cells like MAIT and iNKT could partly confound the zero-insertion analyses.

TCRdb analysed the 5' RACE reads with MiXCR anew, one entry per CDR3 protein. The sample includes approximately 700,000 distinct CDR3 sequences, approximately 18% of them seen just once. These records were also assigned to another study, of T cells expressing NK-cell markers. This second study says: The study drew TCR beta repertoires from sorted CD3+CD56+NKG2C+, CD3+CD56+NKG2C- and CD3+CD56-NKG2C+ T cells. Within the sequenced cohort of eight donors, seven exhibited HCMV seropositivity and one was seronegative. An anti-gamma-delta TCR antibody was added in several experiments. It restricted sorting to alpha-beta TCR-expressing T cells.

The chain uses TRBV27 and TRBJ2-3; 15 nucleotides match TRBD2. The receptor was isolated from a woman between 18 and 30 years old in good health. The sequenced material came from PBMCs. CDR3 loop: CASSPTGLAGGTQYF. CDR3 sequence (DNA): TGTGCCAGCAGTCCGACGGGACTAGCGGGGGGTACGCAGTATTTT.